The next 16 T cell receptor beta chains were all read from a single sample in a study of OX40 agonist ivuxolimab in advanced cancers. Libraries were prepared by immunoSEQ multiplex PCR; TCRdb keeps only in-frame clonotypes and omits some of them. The sample records tens of thousands of clones, just over 90% being singletons. The starting material was CD4+ or CD8+ T cells sorted from blood, obtained in a trial of the OX40 agonist ivuxolimab. These receptors all stem from an adult with an advanced solid tumor such as melanoma, head and neck, liver or kidney cancer.

J is TRBJ1-2 and V is TRBV7-9, with D unclear. Germline loops: CDR1 SEHNR, CDR2 FQNEAQ (reference sequence). The length of the CDR3 is 14 residues. Trimming left V 5 bases short and J 6 bases short, with 16 bases between. Written as DNA, the CDR3 is TGTGCCAGCAGCCCAGTACTGGGATCCCATGGCTACACCTTC. It specifies CASSPVLGSHGYTF.

To note about this clone: This CDR3 is also generated by other DNA sequences in the sample. The rearrangement joins TRBV4-1 to TRBJ1-2; maybe TRBD1 (5 bases). The germline V and J ends were trimmed by 3 bases and 4 bases, with 6 bases remaining between them. The CDR3 has 12 residues. Germline loops: CDR1 MGHRA, CDR2 YSYEKL. The chain's CDR3 is CASSHGTYGYTF. Written as DNA, the CDR3 is TGCGCCAGCAGCCATGGGACCTATGGCTACACCTTC.

The chain couples TRBV19 to TRBJ1-6; a weak D match, TRBD1 (5 bases). The germline gives CDR1 LNHDA, CDR2 SQIVND (reference sequence). The CDR3 has 15 residues. V was clipped by 2 bases and J by 10 bases, with 15 bases between them. The CDR3 loop is CASSIKEAGRSPLHF. CDR3 DNA sequence: TGTGCCAGTAGTATAAAGGAGGCAGGGAGGTCACCCCTCCACTTT. The full variable domain, with the rest looked up from reference TRBV19 and TRBJ1-6, is DGGITQSPKYLFRKEGQNVTLSCEQNLNHDAMYWYRQDPGQGLRLIYYSQIVNDFQKGDIAEGYSVSREKKESFPLTVTSAQKNPTAFYLCASSIKEAGRSPLHFGNGTRLTVT.

The chain links TRBV5-1 to TRBJ1-2; D remains unclear. Germline V gene lookup returns CDR1 SGHRS and CDR2 YFSETQ. The germline V and J ends were trimmed by 0 bases and 0 bases, with 9 bases remaining between them. The CDR3 runs 15 residues. The CDR3 region has the DNA TGCGCCAGCAGCTTGGGACTTTCCGCTAACTATGGCTACACCTTC. It is translated as CASSLGLSANYGYTF.

The DNA for the CDR3 is TGTGCCAGCAGTGAAGGGGGAAGGGGGTTGGGCACTGAAGCTTTCTTT. Its translation is CASSEGGRGLGTEAFF. J is TRBJ1-1 and V is TRBV6-1; TRBD1 might be the D (6 bases). V lost 1 base and J 4 bases, leaving 16 bases between the germline ends. Germline CDR1 MNHNS, CDR2 SASEGT. The CDR3 is 16 amino acids.

This chain joins TRBV7-9 and TRBJ2-2, with D perhaps TRBD1 or TRBD2 (6 bases each). Germline V CDR1 and CDR2: SEHNR, FQNEAQ (reference sequence). V was pared by 0 bases and J by 2 bases, with 10 bases between. CDR3 length equals 16 residues. CDR3 sequence reads: CASSLAGGPNTGELFF. The CDR3 coding sequence is TGTGCCAGCAGCTTAGCCGGGGGCCCAAACACCGGGGAGCTGTTTTTT.

CDR3: CATTSRRQQEAFF. CDR3 DNA sequence: TGTGCCACCACCTCCCGGAGACAGCAAGAAGCTTTCTTT. The V and J genes are TRBV6-5 and TRBJ1-1; D may be TRBD1 (5 bases). CDR1 is MNHEY and CDR2 is SVGAGI in the germline V gene. The CDR3 loop spans 13 amino acids. V lost 10 bases, J lost 8 bases, and 20 bases lay in between.

V and J are TRBV5-1 and TRBJ2-5, with a tentative D call TRBD1 (6 bases). This CDR3 contains 14 residues. CDR1 SGHRS and CDR2 YFSETQ come from the germline V gene. V was trimmed by 4 bases and J by 3 bases, leaving 13 bases between them. In DNA form, the CDR3 reads TGCGCCAGCAGCGGGCCGACAGGTAAAGAGACCCAGTACTTC. Residues: CASSGPTGKETQYF. Looking up the rest from reference TRBV5-1 and TRBJ2-5 gives the full variable domain: KAGVTQTPRYLIKTRGQQVTLSCSPISGHRSVSWYQQTPGQGLQFLFEYFSETQRNKGNFPGRFSGRQFSNSRSEMNVSTLELGDSALYLCASSGPTGKETQYFGPGTRLLVL.

The chain employs TRBV19 and TRBJ2-2, with D perhaps being TRBD1 or TRBD2 (6 bases each). V was trimmed by 7 bases and J by 8 bases, leaving 11 bases between them. Germline assignment: CDR1 LNHDA and CDR2 SQIVND (reference sequence). CDR3 length equals 12 residues. CDR3 amino acids: CASITGTGELFF. The DNA for the CDR3 is TGTGCCAGTATTACAGGGACTGGGGAGCTGTTTTTT.

The CDR3 spells CASSQVSGTSGVETQYF. For the CDR3, the DNA is TGCGCCAGCAGCCAAGTTTCCGGGACTAGCGGGGTGGAGACCCAGTACTTC. The rearrangement uses TRBV4-3 and TRBJ2-5; TRBD2 matches at 13 bases. The germline V gene has CDR1 LGHNA and CDR2 YSLEER. The CDR3 length is 17 residues. V shed 1 base, J shed 5 bases, and the junction held 7 bases outside the gene matches.

The J gene is TRBJ1-2, the V gene TRBV30; D remains ambiguous. Per germline, CDR1 GTSNPN and CDR2 SVGIG (reference sequence). CDR3 size: 13 residues. Trimming cost V 0 bases and J 6 bases, with 11 bases left between them. Here the CDR3 reads CAWSVLRTDGYTF. The CDR3 DNA reads TGTGCCTGGAGTGTACTACGAACGGATGGCTACACCTTC.

V is TRBV27 and J is TRBJ1-2; D may be TRBD1 (6 bases). The CDR3 consists of 14 residues. CDR1 and CDR2 (germline): MNHEY, SMNVEV (reference sequence). Trimming took 3 bases from V and 5 from J, leaving 13 bases between them. The CDR3 DNA sequence: TGTGCCAGCAGTTTTGCGGGGGCTGGGTATGGCTACACCTTC. Protein sequence: CASSFAGAGYGYTF.

The chain combines TRBV5-6 with TRBJ2-7; 10 bases fit TRBD2. J gave up 2 bases and V 0 bases, and 2 bases lay outside the gene matches. CDR1 is SGHDT, CDR2 YYEEEE, per germline. The CDR3 spans 15 residues. Here the CDR3 reads CASSLAGTSAYEQYF. As DNA, the CDR3 is TGTGCCAGCAGCTTGGCCGGGACTAGCGCCTACGAGCAGTACTTC. Combining the CDR3 with reference TRBV5-6 and TRBJ2-7 gives the whole variable domain DAGVTQSPTHLIKTRGQQVTLRCSPKSGHDTVSWYQQALGQGPQFIFQYYEEEERQRGNFPDRFSGHQFPNYSSELNVNALLLGDSALYLCASSLAGTSAYEQYFGPGTRLTVT.

The chain couples TRBV11-2 to TRBJ2-4, with D possibly TRBD2 on 5 matching bases. This CDR3 comprises 17 residues. The V end was cut by 5 bases, the J end by 6 bases, with 23 bases between. The V gene's germline CDR1 is SGHAT and CDR2 FQNNGV. CDR3: CASSPAEALLGLNIQYF. CDR3 nucleotides: TGTGCCAGCAGCCCAGCGGAAGCGCTCCTTGGCCTAAACATTCAGTACTTC.

J is TRBJ1-6 and V is TRBV27; the D is unclear. Trimming removed 4 bases from V and 6 bases from J, with 16 bases in between. Germline CDR1 MNHEY, CDR2 SMNVEV (reference sequence). CDR3 length: 16 amino acids. The DNA for the CDR3 is TGTGCCAGCAGTTCAACCCCTGGGGTCACTAATTCACCCCTCCACTTT. This codes for CASSSTPGVTNSPLHF.

The rearrangement links TRBV4-3 to TRBJ1-5; D call uncertain. The germline V gene has CDR1 LGHNA and CDR2 YSLEER. The ends were cut back, 5 bases at V and 6 bases at J, with 11 bases in the middle. CDR3 length: 13 residues. The CDR3 region is CASSGHLSQPQHF. The CDR3 region has the DNA TGCGCCAGCAGCGGGCATCTGAGTCAGCCCCAGCATTTT.